This T cell receptor beta chain was found in a study of blood T cell repertoires in COVID-19. Profiling relied on immunoSEQ multiplex PCR, and the TCRdb table lists in-frame clones only, not all of them. The top ten hold 5.5% to 8% of the sample, which has around 150,000 clones, approximately 80% seen once. The source material was peripheral blood. The clonotype comes from a woman between 45 and 60 years old in a cohort sampled during active or convalescent COVID-19.

CDR3 in amino acids: CASSDGGGTEAFF. The CDR3 DNA sequence: TGTGCCAGCAGTGACGGGGGTGGCACTGAAGCTTTCTTT. The gene calls are TRBV6-1 and TRBJ1-1, with a tentative D call TRBD1 (5 bases). The V end was cut by 3 bases, the J end by 4 bases, with 9 bases between. Germline V gene data show CDR1 as MNHNS and CDR2 as SASEGT. The CDR3 totals 13 residues.